These 28 T cell receptor beta chains were all obtained from the same sample, sequenced in a study of blood T cell repertoires in COVID-19. Assay used: immunoSEQ multiplex PCR; TCRdb lists only in-frame clones, some missing. The sample includes under 150,000 clones, around 80% of them seen just once. The material sequenced was peripheral blood. These receptors all come from a woman aged 50 to 65 with acute or convalescent COVID-19.

The chain is built from TRBV19 and TRBJ2-5; 9 bases are shared with TRBD2. The CDR3 is 14 residues long. Per the germline V gene, CDR1 is LNHDA and CDR2 is SQIVND (reference sequence). The V segment lost 8 bases and the J segment 4 bases; nucleotides outside the gene matches: 8. Here the CDR3 reads CASGQRGESETQYF. CDR3 sequence (DNA): TGTGCCAGTGGCCAGCGGGGGGAATCAGAGACCCAGTACTTC.

This clone occurred a few times. The chain links TRBV9 to TRBJ2-5; 8 bases agree with TRBD2. J lost 2 bases, V lost 0 bases, and 6 bases had no gene match. The CDR3 contains 16 residues. The germline gives CDR1 SGDLS, CDR2 YYNGEE. CDR3 region: CASSVGNGGGQETQYF. CDR3 bases: TGTGCCAGCAGCGTAGGAAACGGGGGGGGACAAGAGACCCAGTACTTC.

V and J are TRBV3-1 (or the pseudogene TRBV3-2) and TRBJ2-2; D gene uncertain. CDR3 length: 13 residues. Germline V gives CDR1 LGHDT, CDR2 YNNKEL (reference sequence). V was trimmed by 2 bases and J by 8 bases, leaving 9 bases between them. CDR3 region: CASSQPPKGELFF. The CDR3 DNA sequence: TGTGCCAGCAGCCAACCCCCTAAAGGGGAGCTGTTTTTT.

The J gene is TRBJ1-2, the V gene TRBV27; D is uncertain. CDR1 is MNHEY, CDR2 SMNVEV, per germline (reference sequence). This CDR3 has 13 residues. Trimming shortened V by 0 bases and J by 8 bases, and 10 bases separated the two germline ends. The CDR3 nucleotides are TGTGCCAGCAGTTTATCCAGCCCGGGGGGCTACACCTTC. Translating gives CASSLSSPGGYTF.

The V and J genes are TRBV5-1 and TRBJ2-2; a weak D match, TRBD1 (5 bases). Germline CDR1 SGHRS, CDR2 YFSETQ. V dropped 2 bases and J dropped 4 bases, with 9 bases sitting between them. The CDR3 is 14 residues long. In nucleotides, the CDR3 is TGCGCCAGCAGCTTAGGGGAAGCCACCGGGGAGCTGTTTTTT. This sequence encodes CASSLGEATGELFF.

The rearrangement uses TRBV28 and TRBJ1-2; weak D call: TRBD1 (5 bases). The V gene lost 6 bases and the J gene lost 6 bases, with 14 bases spanning the gap. CDR1 and CDR2 from the germline V gene are MDHEN and SYDVKM. CDR3 length equals 13 residues. As DNA, the CDR3 is TGTGCCAGCAGCCGAGTTCAGGGTCATGGCTACACCTTC. Amino acids: CASSRVQGHGYTF.

This chain links TRBV5-1 with TRBJ1-4, with D perhaps TRBD1 (6 bases). CDR1 and CDR2 (germline): SGHRS, YFSETQ. V lost 5 bases and J lost 5, with 13 bases in between. The CDR3 consists of 14 residues. The CDR3 spells CASRTGQINEKLFF. The DNA for the CDR3 is TGCGCCAGCAGAACCGGACAGATCAATGAAAAACTGTTTTTT.

In the case of this clone: The same CDR3 arises from other DNA sequences in this sample as well. The chain has TRBV3-1 (or the pseudogene TRBV3-2) and TRBJ2-7; 7 bases are a match to TRBD2. Trimming at V came to 1 base and at J to 0 bases, leaving 0 bases not matched to a gene. The CDR3 covers 14 residues. Looked up from germline, CDR1 is LGHDT and CDR2 is YNNKEL (reference sequence). CDR3 protein: CASSQGGGSYEQYF. The CDR3 region has the DNA TGTGCCAGCAGCCAAGGGGGGGGCTCCTACGAGCAGTACTTC.

V usage is TRBV6-4 and J usage is TRBJ2-1, with 10 positions matching TRBD2. V gave up 6 bases and J gave up 6 bases; unmatched junction bases: 8. The germline V gene encodes CDR1 MRHNA and CDR2 SNTAGT. The CDR3 contains 15 residues. CDR3 sequence (DNA): TGTGCCAGCAGGGATATAGCGGGGGGCCCCAATGAGCAGTTCTTC. Protein sequence: CASRDIAGGPNEQFF.

This rearrangement joins TRBV6-5 to TRBJ1-1; unclear D gene. This CDR3 spans 15 amino acids. CDR1 and CDR2 (germline): MNHEY, SVGAGI. Trimming took 8 bases from V and 0 from J, leaving 16 bases between them. The CDR3 DNA reads TGTGCCAGCTGCCTCAGAGGAACTATGAACACTGAAGCTTTCTTT. Protein: CASCLRGTMNTEAFF.

The chain couples TRBV18 to TRBJ2-1; TRBD2 aligns across 12 bases. Germline loops: CDR1 KGHSH, CDR2 LQKENI. V lost 2 bases and J lost 5; bases outside the gene matches: 4. CDR3 length equals 16 residues. The CDR3 bases are TGTGCCAGCTCACCAGTGCCTAGCGGGGGGGACAATGAGCAGTTCTTC. This encodes CASSPVPSGGDNEQFF.

This clone was seen once. Other nucleotide sequences from this sample produce the same CDR3. The chain employs TRBV4-3 and TRBJ2-5; D might be TRBD1 (5 bases). CDR3 length: 15 amino acids. Trimming left V 0 bases short and J 1 base short, with 9 bases between. The V gene's germline CDR1 is LGHNA and CDR2 YSLEER. The CDR3 bases are TGCGCCAGCAGCCAAGACTATAGGGGCCAAGAGACCCAGTACTTC. Protein: CASSQDYRGQETQYF.

The chain has TRBV27 and TRBJ2-2; tentative D call: TRBD2 (5 bases). Trimming took 11 bases from V and 0 from J, leaving 10 bases between them. The CDR3 is 13 amino acids. Germline assignment: CDR1 MNHEY and CDR2 SMNVEV (reference sequence). The CDR3 is CAGRDTNTGELFF. Here the CDR3 DNA reads TGTGCCGGACGGGATACGAACACCGGGGAGCTGTTTTTT.

Concerning this clone itself: At one end the junction does not follow the germline gene, possibly because of a read error. The chain joins TRBV3-1 (or the pseudogene TRBV3-2) to TRBJ1-4; tentative D call: TRBD1 (5 bases). The CDR3 runs to 10 residues. The V gene's germline CDR1 is LGHDT and CDR2 YNNKEL (reference sequence). CDR3 sequence reads: CASTKEGRVF. In nucleotides, the CDR3 is TGTGCCAGCACGAAGGAGGGGCGGGTTTTT.

The J gene is TRBJ2-3, the V gene TRBV6-5; 11 positions match TRBD2. Trimming removed 8 bases from V and 2 bases from J; junction bases left unmatched: 3. Germline V gene data show CDR1 as MNHEY and CDR2 as SVGAGI. The CDR3 is made up of 14 amino acids. This chain's CDR3 is CASASGGPTDTQYF. The CDR3 region has the DNA TGTGCCAGCGCTAGCGGGGGGCCCACAGATACGCAGTATTTT.

The V and J genes are TRBV4-3 and TRBJ2-1; TRBD2 matches 8 bases. CDR1 and CDR2 (germline): LGHNA, YSLEER. Losses at the gene ends were 2 bases for V and 6 bases for J; bases not matched to a gene: 6. This CDR3 spans 15 amino acids. CDR3 loop: CASSQFRGGLNEQFF. The CDR3 region has the DNA TGCGCCAGCAGCCAATTTCGGGGGGGCCTCAATGAGCAGTTCTTC.

This chain joins TRBV6-5 and TRBJ2-7, with D possibly matching TRBD2 (6 bases). The germline gives CDR1 MNHEY, CDR2 SVGAGI. The length of the CDR3 is 14 residues. V gave up 3 bases and J gave up 3 bases, with 12 bases separating them. This chain's CDR3 is CASSYHFGGYEQYF. The CDR3 coding sequence is TGTGCCAGCAGTTATCACTTCGGGGGCTACGAGCAGTACTTC.

The chain employs TRBV5-6 and TRBJ2-5; 7 nucleotides match TRBD2. This CDR3 has 16 amino acids. CDR1 and CDR2 from the germline V gene are SGHDT and YYEEEE. The V segment lost 1 base and the J segment 2 bases; nucleotides outside the gene matches: 8. CDR3 in amino acids: CASSLWGGTDQETQYF. CDR3 DNA sequence: TGTGCCAGCAGCTTGTGGGGGGGTACTGATCAAGAGACCCAGTACTTC. Full variable domain (missing parts from reference TRBV5-6 and TRBJ2-5): DAGVTQSPTHLIKTRGQQVTLRCSPKSGHDTVSWYQQALGQGPQFIFQYYEEEERQRGNFPDRFSGHQFPNYSSELNVNALLLGDSALYLCASSLWGGTDQETQYFGPGTRLLVL.

The chain couples TRBV27 to TRBJ1-5, with 8 bases aligning to TRBD1. V was pared by 4 bases and J by 6 bases, with 11 bases of the junction left unmatched. CDR3 size: 16 residues. The germline V gene has CDR1 MNHEY and CDR2 SMNVEV (reference sequence). The CDR3 DNA reads as TGTGCCAGCAGTTCCCACGGACAGGGCGATGGTCAGCCCCAGCATTTT. Residues: CASSSHGQGDGQPQHF.

This sequence joins TRBV14 and TRBJ1-1, with 10 positions matching TRBD1. The CDR3 has 16 residues. The ends lost 6 bases at V and 0 bases at J; junction bases unmatched: 7. CDR1 is SGHDN, CDR2 FVKESK, per germline. This chain's CDR3 is CASSKDRGFMNTEAFF. CDR3 sequence (DNA): TGTGCCAGCAGTAAGGACAGGGGGTTTATGAACACTGAAGCTTTCTTT. The full variable domain, with the rest looked up from reference TRBV14 and TRBJ1-1, is EAGVTQFPSHSVIEKGQTVTLRCDPISGHDNLYWYRRVMGKEIKFLLHFVKESKQDESGMPNNRFLAERTGGTYSTLKVQPAELEDSGVYFCASSKDRGFMNTEAFFGQGTRLTVV.

V and J are TRBV7-2 and TRBJ2-7, with a tentative D call TRBD1 (7 bases). The CDR3 sequence is 15 residues long. The germline V and J ends were trimmed by 6 bases and 4 bases, with 19 bases remaining between them. The germline gives CDR1 SGHTA, CDR2 FQGNSA. The CDR3 protein is CASRHGGGRSYEQYF. CDR3 nucleotides: TGTGCCAGCAGGCACGGAGGGGGCAGGTCATACGAGCAGTACTTC.

The chain has TRBV3-1 (or the pseudogene TRBV3-2) and TRBJ1-6, with a weak D call TRBD1 (5 bases). Deletions cut 1 base from V and 10 bases from J, with 14 bases between. Germline CDR1 and CDR2: LGHDT and YNNKEL (reference sequence). CDR3 length equals 15 residues. The CDR3 sequence: CASSQGTGGKSPLHF. The CDR3 bases are TGTGCCAGCAGCCAAGGGACCGGGGGGAAATCACCCCTCCACTTT.

The rearrangement links TRBV30 to TRBJ1-1; no firm D call. V was cut by 3 bases and J by 5 bases, with 7 bases left in between. Germline V lookup: CDR1 GTSNPN, CDR2 SVGIG (reference sequence). This CDR3 has 11 residues. CDR3 protein: CAWRAVTEAFF. The CDR3 region has the DNA TGTGCCTGGAGGGCGGTAACTGAAGCTTTCTTT.

The chain uses TRBV6-2 or TRBV6-3 and TRBJ2-3; 11 nucleotides match TRBD1. The CDR3 spans 15 residues. With V trimmed by 6 bases and J by 3 bases, 5 bases remained unmatched. Germline values: CDR1 MNHEY, CDR2 SVGEGT. The CDR3: CASSRGQGETDTQYF. The CDR3 DNA sequence: TGTGCCAGCAGCCGGGGACAGGGGGAGACAGATACGCAGTATTTT.

This clone has more than one count but fewer than ten. This sample includes further DNA sequences coding for the same CDR3. The V and J genes are TRBV2 and TRBJ2-7, with 10 bases that match TRBD1. Germline CDR1 reads SNHLY; CDR2 reads FYNNEI. J was trimmed by 2 bases and V by 7 bases; bases with no gene match: 2. The CDR3 contains 13 residues. The CDR3 loop reads CASIGTGAYEQYF. The CDR3 region has the DNA TGTGCCAGCATCGGGACAGGGGCCTACGAGCAGTACTTC.

This chain joins TRBV7-9 and TRBJ2-5, with a possible D match to TRBD1 (6 bases). With 5 bases removed from V and 5 bases from J, the gap between germline ends came to 12 bases. The CDR3 has 13 amino acids. Germline CDR1 is SEHNR and CDR2 is FQNEAQ (reference sequence). In DNA, the CDR3 is TGTGCCAGCAGCACCAGGGGTCCCGAGACCCAGTACTTC. Amino acid sequence: CASSTRGPETQYF.

The chain employs TRBV5-6 and TRBJ2-7; 10 nucleotides align to TRBD1. V lost 0 bases, J lost 1 base, and 1 base stayed unmatched. Germline V gene sequence: CDR1 SGHDT, CDR2 YYEEEE. The length of the CDR3 is 15 residues. CDR3 residues: CASSLVGQGSYEQYF. The CDR3 nucleotides read TGTGCCAGCAGCTTGGTGGGACAGGGGTCCTACGAGCAGTACTTC.

V is TRBV28 and J is TRBJ1-4, with a weak D call TRBD1 (5 bases). This CDR3 spans 16 amino acids. V lost 2 bases and J lost 5, with 15 bases in between. Germline V CDR1 and CDR2: MDHEN, SYDVKM. CDR3 loop: CASSLPGDRVNEKLFF. Written as DNA, the CDR3 is TGTGCCAGCAGTTTACCCGGCGACAGAGTCAATGAAAAACTGTTTTTT.